A single T cell receptor beta chain is shown here with its context. CDR1 and CDR2 (germline): KGHDR, SFDVKD. Germline trimming cut 2 bases from V and 6 bases from J; bases unmatched to any gene: 2. CDR3 length equals 13 residues. Sequencing used immunoSEQ multiplex PCR; TCRdb keeps in-frame clones, though not all of them. The sample has approximately 190,000 clones; more than 70% are singletons. The data belong to a study of blood T cell repertoires in COVID-19. The TCR sequence derives from a woman between 40 and 55 years old who had recovered from COVID-19. Source material: peripheral blood. This sequence joins TRBV24-1 and TRBJ2-7; TRBD1 matches at 8 bases. The CDR3 reads CATSDSRGREQYF. The CDR3 coding sequence is TGTGCCACCAGTGATTCCAGGGGGCGCGAGCAGTACTTC.